These T cell receptor beta chains were read from a single sample in a study of graft-versus-host responses after intestinal transplantation. These receptors have no identified antigens. Sequenced by immunoSEQ multiplex PCR; TCRdb stores in-frame clones only, minus some. The sample holds some 110,000 clones; less than 90% are singletons and the top ten take approximately 0.88%. Source: unstimulated CD4+ T cells sorted from spleen or lymph node cells, taken before intestinal transplant. All receptors derive from a human donor who received an intestinal transplant. Each CDR3 is given without its conserved first and last residue. Clone size is given for some rows only: seen once, a few or many times, or a class if the clone is expanded.

V gene | clone size | CDR3 protein
TRBV2 | once | ASSEWGFEQY
TRBV5-4 | . | ASSLAEQGATPKLF
TRBV2 | once | ASSNRAGANVLT
TRBV11-2 | . | ASSPLAMGYEQY
TRBV4-1 | . | ASSPTGLQETQY
TRBV10-3 | . | AIGEGSGGIYNEQF
TRBV6-6 | . | ASSFLIQGNSPLH
TRBV7-9 | . | ASSLPMGQGYGYT
TRBV27 | . | ASKSGVWNTGELF
TRBV6-1 | . | ASSGQRSYEQY
TRBV19 | . | ASRVVGRGAQH
TRBV28 | . | ASSPGSSYGYT
TRBV7-3 | . | ASSNSLNTEAF
TRBV2 | . | ASSEVTQKNQPQH
TRBV9 | . | ASSSTAGRGAYT
TRBV29-1 | . | SVYLPCQPQH
TRBV10-3 | . | AIRNTGTPYGYT
TRBV10-1 | . | ASSRDYNEQF
TRBV5-1 | . | ASSLWGRGETQY
TRBV5-4 | . | ASSLNRGRETQY
TRBV18 | . | ASSQAGNTEAF
TRBV2 | . | ASRGRTGRNQPQH
TRBV7-2 | . | ASSLQGAYEQY
TRBV27 | . | ASSPAPGLAGVRGTDTQY
TRBV20-1 | . | SVPTTYEQY
TRBV6-1 | . | ASSDREKVVTQY
TRBV28 | once | ASSSNLNTEAF
TRBV7-2 | . | ASSFQAGQGLNTGELF
TRBV25-1 | . | ASSFDRGPDCNEQF
TRBV5-1 | . | ASSQRQLGNTEAF
TRBV30 | . | AWKAINEQF
TRBV6-5 | . | ASGRARGNSPLH
TRBV21-1 | . | ASGTEVRDPSYEQY
TRBV9 | . | ASSVEVGMGEQY
TRBV6-5 | . | ASSFQGGNTEAF